The 23 T cell receptor beta chains listed next were all sequenced from one sample in a study of human T cells and chemical hapten exposure (dated by TCRdb to the early 2020s). Library prep was done by RACE. Sequencing relied on a NextSeq 500. TCRdb handled the public reads itself, with Q25 trimming in fastp and clone calling in MiXCR, and kept productive beta chains. For every CDR3 protein sequence, its rows merge into one entry that carries the most common genes and DNA. The sample table shows under 40,000 distinct CDR3 sequences, and approximately 6.3% are seen once. The ten largest clones add up to around 8.4% of the sample. In the paper's terms, the time point label means: patch test 1, 2 weeks after DPC sensitization. Per the publication, the treatment or condition label means: therapeutic diphenylcyclopropenone sensitization with weekly scalp DPC. Total RNA was extracted from unfractionated whole blood that had been collected in Tempus Blood RNA tubes.

Sequences were derived from whole blood, sampled in connection with sensitization to the hapten diphenylcyclopropenone (DPC). Receptors were obtained from a woman in her 30s with alopecia areata. Some clones in this sample may be carry-over from other donors' samples.

The CDR3 DNA follows: TGTGCCAGCAGCTCCTTTGGGGGGAACACTGAAGCTTTCTTT. Translated: CASSSFGGNTEAFF. The V call is TRBV7-9, the J call TRBJ1-1, with D tentatively TRBD1 (5 bases). CDR3 length equals 14 residues. The ends were cut back, 4 bases at V and 1 base at J, with 10 bases in the middle. Per the germline V gene, CDR1 is SEHNR and CDR2 is FQNEAQ (reference sequence).

This clonotype was found many times. The rearrangement links TRBV29-1 to TRBJ1-1; weak D call: TRBD1 (5 bases). CDR1 SQVTM and CDR2 ANQGSEA come from the germline V gene. CDR3 length: 13 amino acids. The ends were cut back, 4 bases at V and 1 base at J, with 10 bases in the middle. In DNA, the CDR3 is TGCAGCGTTGCTCGCAGGGAGAACACTGAAGCTTTCTTT. This encodes CSVARRENTEAFF.

This clonotype was seen ten or more times. The chain couples TRBV4-3 to TRBJ2-1; D possibly uses TRBD1 or TRBD2 (6 bases each). V was clipped by 0 bases and J by 3 bases, with 12 bases between them. The CDR3 contains 16 residues. Per the germline V gene, CDR1 is LGHNA and CDR2 is YSLEER. CDR3 nucleotides: TGCGCCAGCAGCCAAGACTTTGGGGGGCACTACAATGAGCAGTTCTTC. Protein: CASSQDFGGHYNEQFF.

V and J are TRBV27 and TRBJ1-2; D may be TRBD1 (5 bases). CDR3 size: 15 residues. Germline CDR1 reads MNHEY; CDR2 reads SMNVEV (reference sequence). V gave up 2 bases and J gave up 4 bases, with 14 bases separating them. The CDR3 sequence: CASSLTAGQFYGYTF. CDR3 nucleotides: TGTGCCAGCAGTTTAACTGCAGGGCAGTTCTATGGCTACACCTTC.

This clonotype was counted a few times. The chain joins TRBV7-9 to TRBJ2-7, with 12 positions matching TRBD1. Germline V lookup: CDR1 SEHNR, CDR2 FQNEAQ (reference sequence). J gave up 6 bases and V 3 bases, and 6 bases lay outside the gene matches. This CDR3 is built from 15 residues. The CDR3: CASSFPGQGATEQYF. In DNA, the CDR3 is TGTGCCAGCAGCTTCCCGGGACAGGGGGCAACCGAGCAGTACTTC.

Ten or more counts support this clonotype. The chain combines TRBV19 with TRBJ2-6; D could derive from TRBD1 or TRBD2 (5 bases each). This CDR3 contains 15 residues. V was clipped by 10 bases and J by 1 base, with 14 bases between them. From germline, CDR1 is LNHDA and CDR2 SQIVND (reference sequence). CDR3 sequence reads: CATRGSGSGANVLTF. For the CDR3, the DNA is TGTGCCACGAGGGGAAGTGGGTCTGGGGCCAACGTCCTGACTTTC.

This clonotype was seen many times. The chain joins TRBV20-1 to TRBJ1-2; 8 bases map to TRBD1. Trimming at V came to 0 bases and at J to 7 bases, leaving 10 bases not matched to a gene. The CDR3 spans 15 residues. Per germline, CDR1 DFQATT and CDR2 SNEGSKA (reference sequence). CDR3 coding DNA: TGCAGTGCTAGAGATCCCGGCAGGGGGCTTAGTGGCTACACCTTC. Translated, it gives CSARDPGRGLSGYTF.

This clonotype was picked up many times. The chain couples TRBV12-3 or TRBV12-4 to TRBJ2-1, with unresolved D. The length of the CDR3 is 16 residues. V was shortened by 8 bases and J by 0 bases, with 17 bases between the two germline ends. The CDR3 bases are TGTGCCAGCGGTCAGGCGGAACCGGGCTCCTACAATGAGCAGTTCTTC. It yields the protein CASGQAEPGSYNEQFF.

This clonotype showed up just a few times. CDR3 protein: CASSLDPSSYEQYF. As DNA, the CDR3 is TGTGCCAGCAGCTTAGACCCCAGCTCCTACGAGCAGTACTTC. This chain joins TRBV7-2 and TRBJ2-7; no clear D. Deletions cut 1 base from V and 0 bases from J, with 7 bases between. The CDR3 is made up of 14 amino acids. Germline V lookup: CDR1 SGHTA, CDR2 FQGNSA. Full variable domain (rest looked up from reference TRBV7-2 and TRBJ2-7): GAGVSQSPSNKVTEKGKDVELRCDPISGHTALYWYRQSLGQGLEFLIYFQGNSAPDKSGLPSDRFSAERTGGSVSTLTIQRTQQEDSAVYLCASSLDPSSYEQYFGPGTRLTVT.

In its sample, this clonotype was seen many times. The genes are TRBV20-1 and TRBJ2-3, with D tentatively TRBD2 (7 bases). The germline V and J ends were trimmed by 2 bases and 7 bases, with 22 bases remaining between them. The CDR3 contains 16 residues. The germline V gene has CDR1 DFQATT and CDR2 SNEGSKA (reference sequence). CDR3 loop: CSARSPGGPGENTQYF. CDR3 coding DNA: TGCAGTGCTAGATCGCCGGGGGGCCCCGGGGAAAATACGCAGTATTTT.

The V gene is TRBV6-2 or TRBV6-3, the J gene TRBJ2-2, with D unresolved. CDR1 MNHEY and CDR2 SVGEGT come from the germline V gene. This CDR3 comprises 13 residues. Trimming stripped 5 bases from V and 2 bases from J, with 6 bases between. CDR3: CASSPVNTGELFF. The CDR3 DNA reads TGTGCCAGCAGTCCAGTTAACACCGGGGAGCTGTTTTTT.

CDR3 in DNA: TGTGCCAGCAGCTTAGACAGGGGCCGTTCCGGGGAGCTGTTTTTT. As protein: CASSLDRGRSGELFF. The chain uses TRBV7-2 and TRBJ2-2; 7 bases are shared with TRBD1. The CDR3 is made up of 15 amino acids. Germline V gene data show CDR1 as SGHTA and CDR2 as FQGNSA. V lost 1 base to trimming and J lost 6 bases; unmatched junction nucleotides: 5.

This sequence joins TRBV5-1 and TRBJ2-5; D gene uncertain. V lost 4 bases and J 4 bases, leaving 8 bases between the germline ends. The CDR3 totals 12 residues. The germline V gene has CDR1 SGHRS and CDR2 YFSETQ. The CDR3 DNA follows: TGCGCCAGCAGCCTTCCCGGAGAGACCCAGTACTTC. It encodes CASSLPGETQYF. The full variable domain, completed using reference TRBV5-1 and TRBJ2-5, is KAGVTQTPRYLIKTRGQQVTLSCSPISGHRSVSWYQQTPGQGLQFLFEYFSETQRNKGNFPGRFSGRQFSNSRSEMNVSTLELGDSALYLCASSLPGETQYFGPGTRLLVL.

There are many counts of this clonotype. The rearrangement joins TRBV15 to TRBJ2-7; D unresolved. V lost 0 bases and J 1 base, leaving 10 bases between the germline ends. CDR1 is LNHNV, CDR2 YYDKDF, per germline (reference sequence). The CDR3 is made up of 15 amino acids. CDR3 DNA: TGTGCCACCAGCAGAGAAAAGGCAGCATCCTACGAGCAGTACTTC. Residues: CATSREKAASYEQYF.

CDR3 residues: CASSPWVRGTEAFF. In DNA, the CDR3 is TGTGCCAGCAGCCCGTGGGTCAGAGGCACTGAAGCTTTCTTT. The chain uses TRBV7-2 and TRBJ1-1; no firm D call. The length of the CDR3 is 14 residues. V lost 5 bases and J 4 bases, leaving 14 bases between the germline ends. The germline V gene has CDR1 SGHTA and CDR2 FQGNSA.

This CDR3 is CASSYSGGNQPQHF. The CDR3 DNA reads as TGTGCCAGCAGTTACTCCGGAGGGAATCAGCCCCAGCATTTT. V gene TRBV6-2 or TRBV6-3 combines with J gene TRBJ1-5; D is uncertain. CDR1 MNHEY and CDR2 SVGEGT come from the germline V gene. With 0 bases removed from V and 4 bases from J, the gap between germline ends came to 7 bases. The CDR3 is 14 amino acids.

V and J are TRBV12-3 or TRBV12-4 and TRBJ2-7; TRBD2 aligns across 14 bases. Losses at the gene ends were 6 bases for V and 2 bases for J; bases not matched to a gene: 9. The CDR3 loop spans 17 amino acids. CDR3 sequence reads: CASSSPMTSGGAYEQYF. As DNA, the CDR3 is TGTGCCAGCAGCTCCCCCATGACTAGCGGGGGGGCCTACGAGCAGTACTTC.

Ten or more counts support this clonotype. The chain uses TRBV6-2 or TRBV6-3 and TRBJ2-1, with unresolved D. V lost 7 bases to trimming and J lost 7 bases, with 17 bases between them. This CDR3 spans 14 amino acids. Per the germline V gene, CDR1 is MNHEY and CDR2 is SVGEGT. The CDR3 is CASTSRGLANEQFF. The CDR3, as DNA: TGTGCCAGCACCTCTCGCGGTCTTGCGAATGAGCAGTTCTTC.

The chain combines TRBV2 with TRBJ2-5; 8 positions agree with TRBD1. Germline V gene lookup returns CDR1 SNHLY and CDR2 FYNNEI. V lost 6 bases and J lost 2; bases outside the gene matches: 5. The CDR3 consists of 14 residues. The CDR3 DNA is TGTGCCAGCAGAGCCGGGACAGGACAAGAGACCCAGTACTTC. This gives the protein CASRAGTGQETQYF.

At least ten counts were recorded for this clonotype. This chain links TRBV14 with TRBJ2-1; D gene unclear. The CDR3 sequence is 13 residues long. In germline, CDR1 is SGHDN, CDR2 FVKESK. V gave up 1 base and J gave up 6 bases, with 7 bases separating them. This CDR3 reads CASSQVRTNEQFF. The CDR3 DNA follows: TGTGCCAGCAGCCAAGTCCGTACCAATGAGCAGTTCTTC.

The rearrangement uses TRBV3-1 and TRBJ2-5; D call uncertain. This CDR3 region has 11 residues. V was clipped by 0 bases and J by 5 bases, with 1 base between them. Germline V gives CDR1 LGHDT, CDR2 YNNKEL (reference sequence). The chain's CDR3 is CASSQEETQYF. The DNA for the CDR3 is TGTGCCAGCAGCCAAGAGGAGACCCAGTACTTC.

The table lists this clonotype with a few counts. V and J are TRBV7-6 and TRBJ2-4; weak D call: TRBD1 (5 bases). V was pared by 1 base and J by 5 bases, with 9 bases between. CDR3 length: 14 residues. From germline, CDR1 is SGHVS and CDR2 FNYEAQ. CDR3 sequence (DNA): TGTGCCAGCAGCTTAGGACAGCCCCAAAACATTCAGTACTTC. This gives the protein CASSLGQPQNIQYF.

This clonotype was seen at least ten times. The chain has TRBV6-2 or TRBV6-3 and TRBJ1-5; TRBD1 matches 8 bases. The V and J ends lost 6 bases and 5 bases, in that order; junction bases with no gene match: 3. The CDR3 covers 13 residues. In germline, CDR1 is MNHEY, CDR2 SVGEGT. The CDR3 bases are TGTGCCAGCAGGGACAGGGAGGATCAGCCCCAGCATTTT. This encodes CASRDREDQPQHF.